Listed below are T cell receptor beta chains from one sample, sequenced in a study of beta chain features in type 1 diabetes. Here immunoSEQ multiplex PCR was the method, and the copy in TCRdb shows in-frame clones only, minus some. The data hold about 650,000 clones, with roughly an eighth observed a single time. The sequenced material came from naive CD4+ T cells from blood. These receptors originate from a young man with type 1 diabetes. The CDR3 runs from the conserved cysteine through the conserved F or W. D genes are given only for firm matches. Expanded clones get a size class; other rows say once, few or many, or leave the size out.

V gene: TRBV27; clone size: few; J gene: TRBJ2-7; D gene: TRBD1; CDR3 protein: CATATQGPAYEQYF; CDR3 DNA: TGTGCCACCGCAACACAGGGGCCAGCCTACGAGCAGTACTTC
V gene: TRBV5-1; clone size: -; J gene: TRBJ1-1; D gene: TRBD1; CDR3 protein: CASSAQGDTEAFF; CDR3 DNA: TGCGCCAGCAGCGCACAGGGGGACACTGAAGCTTTCTTT
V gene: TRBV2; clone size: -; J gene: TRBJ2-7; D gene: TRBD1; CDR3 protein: CASSGQGYKDEQYF; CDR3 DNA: TGTGCCAGCAGCGGACAGGGTTATAAAGACGAGCAGTACTTC
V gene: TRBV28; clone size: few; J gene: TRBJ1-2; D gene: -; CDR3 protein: CASLSSGGGYTF; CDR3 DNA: TGTGCCAGCTTAAGTAGTGGGGGTGGCTACACCTTC
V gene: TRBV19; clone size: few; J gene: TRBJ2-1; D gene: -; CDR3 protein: CASSRQGDNEQFF; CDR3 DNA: TGTGCCAGTAGTAGGCAGGGCGATAATGAGCAGTTCTTC
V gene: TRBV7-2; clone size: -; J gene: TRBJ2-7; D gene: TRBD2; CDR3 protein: CASSFVAGSSYEQYF; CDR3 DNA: TGTGCCAGCAGCTTTGTAGCGGGAAGCTCCTACGAGCAGTACTTC
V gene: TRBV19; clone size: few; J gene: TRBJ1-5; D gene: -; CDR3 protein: CASGESDQPQHF; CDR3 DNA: TGTGCCAGTGGGGAGTCGGATCAGCCCCAGCATTTT
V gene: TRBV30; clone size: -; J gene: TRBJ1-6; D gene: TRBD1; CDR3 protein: CAWSRGQGNSPLHF; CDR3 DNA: TGTGCCTGGTCCCGGGGACAGGGGAATTCACCCCTCCACTTT
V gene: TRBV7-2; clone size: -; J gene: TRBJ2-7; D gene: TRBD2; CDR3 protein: CASSTTSGGPYEQYF; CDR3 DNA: TGTGCCAGCAGCACGACTAGCGGGGGGCCATACGAGCAGTACTTC
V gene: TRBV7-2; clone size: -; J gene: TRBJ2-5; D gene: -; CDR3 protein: CASSPSTGNGETQYF; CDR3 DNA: TGTGCCAGCAGCCCGTCAACAGGGAACGGGGAGACCCAGTACTTC
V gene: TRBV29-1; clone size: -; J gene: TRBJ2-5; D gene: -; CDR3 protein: CSVEGQGTETQYF; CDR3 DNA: TGCAGCGTTGAAGGGCAGGGGACGGAGACCCAGTACTTC
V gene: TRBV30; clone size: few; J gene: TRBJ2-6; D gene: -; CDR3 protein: CAWSVGRLLPGANVLTF; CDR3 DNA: TGTGCCTGGAGTGTCGGCAGACTCCTACCTGGGGCCAACGTCCTGACTTTC
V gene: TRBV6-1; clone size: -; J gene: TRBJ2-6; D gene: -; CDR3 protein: CASSPGANVLTF; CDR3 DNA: TGTGCCAGCAGCCCTGGGGCCAACGTCCTGACTTTC
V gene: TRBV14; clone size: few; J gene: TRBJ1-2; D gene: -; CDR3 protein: CASSQDNRGYGYTF; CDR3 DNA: TGTGCCAGCAGCCAAGACAACAGAGGGTATGGCTACACCTTC
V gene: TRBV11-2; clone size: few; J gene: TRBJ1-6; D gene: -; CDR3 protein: CASSPNNSPLHF; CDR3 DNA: TGTGCCAGCAGCCCGAATAATTCACCCCTCCACTTT
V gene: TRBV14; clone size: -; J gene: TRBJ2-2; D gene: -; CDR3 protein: CASSQARGDPGELFF; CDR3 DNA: TGTGCCAGCAGCCAAGCCCGTGGGGACCCCGGGGAGCTGTTTTTT
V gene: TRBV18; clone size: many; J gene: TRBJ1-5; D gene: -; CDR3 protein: CASSPGEARDQPQHF; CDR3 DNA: TGTGCCAGCTCACCAGGGGAAGCGAGGGATCAGCCCCAGCATTTT
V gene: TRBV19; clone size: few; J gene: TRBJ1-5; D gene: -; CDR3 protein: CASIGANQPQHF; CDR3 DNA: TGTGCCAGTATCGGGGCGAATCAGCCCCAGCATTTT
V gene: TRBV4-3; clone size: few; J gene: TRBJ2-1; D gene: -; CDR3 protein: CASSLLTGFLDEQFF; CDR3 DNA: TGCGCCAGCAGCCTTCTCACAGGGTTTCTCGATGAGCAGTTCTTC
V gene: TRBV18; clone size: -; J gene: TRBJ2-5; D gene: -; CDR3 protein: CASSPLEGGQETQYF; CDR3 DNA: TGTGCCAGCTCACCGTTGGAGGGGGGACAGGAGACCCAGTACTTC
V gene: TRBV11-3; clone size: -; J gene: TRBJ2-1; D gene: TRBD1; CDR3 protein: CASSEQPGQGLNEQFF; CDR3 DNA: TGTGCCAGCAGCGAACAACCGGGACAGGGTTTAAATGAGCAGTTCTTC
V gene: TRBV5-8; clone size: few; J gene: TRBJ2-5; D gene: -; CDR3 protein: CASHLRGVWYQETQYF; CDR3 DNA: TGTGCCAGCCATCTGAGGGGGGTATGGTACCAAGAGACCCAGTACTTC
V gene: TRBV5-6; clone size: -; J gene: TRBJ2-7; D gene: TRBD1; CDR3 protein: CASSLGQGASYEQYF; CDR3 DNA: TGTGCCAGCAGCCTGGGACAGGGGGCCTCCTACGAGCAGTACTTC
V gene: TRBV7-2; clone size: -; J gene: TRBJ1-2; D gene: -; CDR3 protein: CASSRQTNYGYTF; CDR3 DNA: TGTGCCAGCAGTCGACAGACTAACTATGGCTACACCTTC
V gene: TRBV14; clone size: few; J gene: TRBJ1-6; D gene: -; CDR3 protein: CASSQAGGNNSPLHF; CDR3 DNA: TGTGCCAGCAGCCAAGCAGGAGGGAATAATTCACCCCTCCACTTT
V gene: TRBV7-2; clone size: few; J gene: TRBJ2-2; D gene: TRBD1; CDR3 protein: CASSVRQGGELFF; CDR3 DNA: TGTGCCAGCAGCGTTAGACAGGGCGGGGAGCTGTTTTTT
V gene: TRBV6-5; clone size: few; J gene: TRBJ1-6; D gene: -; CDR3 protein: CACRASGRAPLHF; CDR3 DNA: TGTGCCTGCCGCGCCTCGGGTCGGGCACCCCTCCACTTT
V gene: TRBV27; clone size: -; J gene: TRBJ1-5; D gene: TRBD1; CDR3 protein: CARLVSSGGSNQPQHF; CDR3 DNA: TGTGCCAGGTTAGTTTCCTCAGGGGGAAGCAATCAGCCCCAGCATTTT
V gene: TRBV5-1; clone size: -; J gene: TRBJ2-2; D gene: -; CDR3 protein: CASSLGLTGELFF; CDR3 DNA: TGCGCCAGCAGCTTAGGGCTAACCGGGGAGCTGTTTTTT
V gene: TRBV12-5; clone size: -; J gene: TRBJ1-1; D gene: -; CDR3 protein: CASGLSTEAFF; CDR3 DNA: TGTGCTAGTGGTTTGTCCACTGAAGCTTTCTTT
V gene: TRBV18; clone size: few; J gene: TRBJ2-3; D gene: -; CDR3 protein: CASSPQPDTQYF; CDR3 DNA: TGTGCCAGCTCACCACAGCCAGATACGCAGTATTTT
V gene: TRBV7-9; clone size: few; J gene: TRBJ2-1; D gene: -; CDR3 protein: CASSPREALSYNEQFF; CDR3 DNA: TGTGCCAGCAGCCCCCGAGAGGCGCTTTCCTACAATGAGCAGTTCTTC
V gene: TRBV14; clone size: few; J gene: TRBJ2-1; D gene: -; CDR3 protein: CASSPRRDSSYNEQFF; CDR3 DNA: TGTGCCAGCAGCCCCCGGCGGGACAGCTCCTACAATGAGCAGTTCTTC
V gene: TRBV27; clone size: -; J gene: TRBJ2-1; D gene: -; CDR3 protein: CAVGDEQFF; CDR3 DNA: TGTGCAGTGGGAGATGAGCAGTTCTTC
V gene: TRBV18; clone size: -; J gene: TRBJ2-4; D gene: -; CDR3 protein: CASSRARQDGNIQYF; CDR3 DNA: TGTGCCAGCTCACGAGCCCGACAGGACGGAAACATTCAGTACTTC
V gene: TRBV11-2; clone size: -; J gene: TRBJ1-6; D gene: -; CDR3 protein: CASSLNGPHRPPLHF; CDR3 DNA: TGTGCCAGCAGCTTAAACGGGCCCCACAGGCCACCCCTCCACTTT
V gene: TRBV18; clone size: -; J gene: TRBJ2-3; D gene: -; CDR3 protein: CASSPPSRTDTQYF; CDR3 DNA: TGTGCCAGCTCACCACCGAGCCGCACAGATACGCAGTATTTT
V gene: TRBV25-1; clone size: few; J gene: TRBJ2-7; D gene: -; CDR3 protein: CASSGGRENPRVGQYF; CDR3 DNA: TGTGCCAGCAGTGGAGGCAGGGAGAATCCCAGGGTGGGGCAGTACTTC
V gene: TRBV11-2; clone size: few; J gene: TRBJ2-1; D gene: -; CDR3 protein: CASSFWDGSYNEQFF; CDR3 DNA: TGTGCCAGCAGCTTCTGGGACGGTTCCTACAATGAGCAGTTCTTC
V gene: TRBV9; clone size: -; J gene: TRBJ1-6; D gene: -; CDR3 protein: CASSVAMSNSPLHF; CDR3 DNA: TGTGCCAGCAGCGTAGCCATGTCTAATTCACCCCTCCACTTT
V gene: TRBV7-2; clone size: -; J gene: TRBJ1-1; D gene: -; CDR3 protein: CASSPPDTPKNTEAFF; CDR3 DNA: TGTGCCAGCAGCCCTCCGGACACCCCTAAGAACACTGAAGCTTTCTTT
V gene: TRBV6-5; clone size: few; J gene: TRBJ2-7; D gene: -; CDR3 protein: CASSTEGAYEQYF; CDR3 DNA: TGTGCCAGCAGTACAGAGGGGGCCTACGAGCAGTACTTC
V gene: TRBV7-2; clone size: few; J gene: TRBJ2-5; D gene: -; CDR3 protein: CASSPQSETQYF; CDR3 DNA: TGTGCCAGCAGCCCACAATCGGAGACCCAGTACTTC
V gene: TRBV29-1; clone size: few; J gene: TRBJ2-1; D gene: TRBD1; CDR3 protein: CSASGQQDNEQFF; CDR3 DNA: TGCAGCGCCTCGGGACAGCAGGACAATGAGCAGTTCTTC
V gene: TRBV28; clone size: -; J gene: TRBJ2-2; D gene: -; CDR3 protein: CASSLHAASRFGELFF; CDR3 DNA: TGTGCCAGCAGTTTACATGCGGCTAGCAGATTCGGGGAGCTGTTTTTT
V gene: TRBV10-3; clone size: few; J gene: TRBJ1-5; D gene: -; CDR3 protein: CAISAARHSSNQPQHF; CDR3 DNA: TGTGCCATCAGTGCGGCCCGCCATAGTAGCAATCAGCCCCAGCATTTT
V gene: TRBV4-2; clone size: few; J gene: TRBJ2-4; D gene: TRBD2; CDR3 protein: CASSQGAGVANIQYF; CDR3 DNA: TGTGCCAGCAGCCAAGGGGCGGGGGTCGCAAACATTCAGTACTTC
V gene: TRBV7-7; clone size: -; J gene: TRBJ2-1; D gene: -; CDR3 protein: CASSLSSWDEQFF; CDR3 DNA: TGTGCCAGCAGCTTGTCTTCCTGGGATGAGCAGTTCTTC
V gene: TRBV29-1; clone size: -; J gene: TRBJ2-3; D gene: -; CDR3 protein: CSVGSILTDTQYF; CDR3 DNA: TGCAGCGTCGGTAGCATCCTCACAGATACGCAGTATTTT
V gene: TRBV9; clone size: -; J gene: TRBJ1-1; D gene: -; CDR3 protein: CASSVSPGHPNTEAFF; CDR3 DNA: TGTGCCAGCAGCGTAAGTCCGGGACACCCGAACACTGAAGCTTTCTTT
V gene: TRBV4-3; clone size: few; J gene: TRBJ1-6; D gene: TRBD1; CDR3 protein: CASSQERDRDSPLHF; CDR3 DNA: TGCGCCAGCAGCCAGGAACGGGACAGGGATTCACCCCTCCACTTT
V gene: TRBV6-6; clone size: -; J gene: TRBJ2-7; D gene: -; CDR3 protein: CASSPRGSEQYF; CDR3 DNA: TGTGCCAGCAGCCCGAGGGGTTCCGAGCAGTACTTC
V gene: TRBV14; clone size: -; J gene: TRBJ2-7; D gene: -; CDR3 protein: CASNYPDRSSYEQYF; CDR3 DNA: TGTGCCAGCAACTACCCCGACAGGTCCTCCTACGAGCAGTACTTC
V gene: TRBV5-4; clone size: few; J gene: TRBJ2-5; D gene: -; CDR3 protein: CASSLRGETQYF; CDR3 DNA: TGTGCCAGCAGCTTGCGGGGAGAGACCCAGTACTTC
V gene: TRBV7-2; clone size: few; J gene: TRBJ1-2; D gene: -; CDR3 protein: CASSFDGNYGYTF; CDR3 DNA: TGTGCCAGCAGCTTCGACGGCAACTATGGCTACACCTTC